This T cell receptor beta chain emerged from a study of cytotoxic CD8 clonotypes in ibrutinib-treated CLL (dated by TCRdb to the early 2020s). In the study overall: The cohort had over ten relapsed/refractory and around 15 treatment-naive patients; 17 to 18 were IGHV unmutated. Response samples were taken after a median of approximately 12 months on treatment, ranging from about 6 to 40 months. Cryopreserved peripheral blood mononuclear cells were obtained before treatment, at response, and at either sustained remission or disease progression. Responses were partial in around 25 patients and complete in 2; after median around 68 months follow-up, about 15 stayed in remission and around 12 progressed. Longitudinal samples were available for 26 of the 86 trial participants. On average, each sample yielded roughly 260,000 productive templates and around 100,000 productive rearrangements. General conclusions and limits of the study: Sampling times were not matched between sustained-remission and progressing patients, and lymph node repertoires were not studied. An increase in clonality was observed at ibrutinib response, with clonality remaining stable during sustained remission and falling back toward baseline at progression. Public clonotypes were found to be uncommon and were observed to contract or remain stable during treatment; the increase in clonality was shown to reflect expansion of private clonotypes at ibrutinib response. Baseline clonality was found to be higher than that of age-matched healthy donors and was strongly correlated with circulating CD8+ T-cell counts.

The V and J ends are trimmed by 6 bases and 4 bases, leaving 8 bases between them. From the germline V gene, CDR1 is KGHSH and CDR2 is LQKENI. From the cysteine through the phenylalanine, the CDR3 covers 12 amino acids. Only the CDR3 DNA is retained, 36 bases long and in frame from the first base. For TCR beta library preparation, approximately 2 micrograms of genomic DNA was extracted from cryopreserved PBMCs. Longitudinal blood samples from CLL patients on ibrutinib monotherapy underwent high-throughput TCR beta sequencing. The patients took part in an open-label, single-center phase 2 trial of ibrutinib monotherapy. A MiSeq instrument was used for deep resolution sequencing, which targeted depths ranging from 1 in 1 million up to 1 in 200,000 T cells, with coverage averaging 10x for each clonotype. TCR beta libraries were generated with the immunoSEQ hsTCRB Kit. Per the original workflow: The data were analyzed with ImmunoSEQ Analyzer and ImmunoSEQ Data Assistant, and V, D and J gene assignments followed IMGT definitions. Clonality, which ranges from 0 to 1, was calculated as one minus the normalized Shannon entropy of productive rearrangement frequencies. Only overrepresented clonotypes making up at least 0.05% of each patient's repertoire were included in the public clonotype analysis. Approximately 12 age-matched healthy donor repertoires from immuneACCESS were used as controls for clonality. The source is immuneACCESS, and TCRdb retained only in-frame sequences with V and J called. Part of the clones is not carried over; for the studies checked, unresolved V genes explain less than half of this, and the remainder is unexplained. V and J calls and clone size are copied from that table; D and trimming were computed from the DNA. This sample holds more than 300,000 clones; 80% were observed only once. 6.7% of the sample is taken by the ten largest.

A note on this clone: No cognate antigen has been identified for it. Per-base qualities were not stored, and no clone one base away is much larger.

The chain is encoded by TRBV18 joined to TRBJ2-3, with no confident D gene call. This TCR was sampled from a human donor with chronic lymphocytic leukemia. The sample here was PBMCs, taken before ibrutinib treatment. CDR3 loop: CASSFGSDTQYF. The DNA sequence is TGTGCCAGCTCGTTCGGGTCAGATACGCAGTATTTT.